The clone carrying this T cell receptor (beta chain) showed up many times. Its target is unknown. The sample is drawn from a study of CD8+CD57+ T cells in acquired aplastic anemia. Looking at the study overall: Sorted CD4+ plus CD8+ cells gave DNA averaging about 3 ug. Regarding the study as a whole: Researchers report that about 29 CD8+ CDR3 sequences appeared in both patients and controls.

This CDR3 region has 13 residues. The V end lost 4 bases, the J end lost 11 bases, and 17 bases lay between the germline ends. Per the germline V gene, CDR1 is WNHNN and CDR2 is SYGVQD (reference sequence). Genomic DNA acted as the template from which TCR beta VDJ combination and CDR3 sequence profiling were carried out. TCRdb reprocessed the reads with MiXCR, giving one entry per CDR3 protein. This table holds hundreds of thousands of distinct CDR3 sequences, about 70% found once. The sequencing sample was made of sorted CD4+, CD8+, or CD8+CD57+ T cells (not recorded which) from PBMCs. The J gene is TRBJ1-1, the V gene TRBV10-1; D gene unclear. The sequence derives from a human donor in good health, serving as a control. The CDR3 reads CASSGVLVPLAFF. The CDR3 DNA reads as TGCGCCAGCAGTGGCGTACTTGTGCCATTGGCTTTCTTT.